The present T cell receptor beta chain was sequenced within a study of tumor-infiltrating lymphocytes in localized non-small cell lung cancer. Study-level background: Patients included smokers and never-smokers with various histologies, some sampled after neoadjuvant chemotherapy. Tumor tissue and non-adjacent uninvolved lung came from each patient. Whole-study findings and limits: Different pieces of the same tissue went to different assays, confounding technical variation with intratumor heterogeneity. Tumors had more T cell infiltration than uninvolved lung, per TCRbeta sequencing and CD3 counts.

Points on this clone: Its target is unknown.

Between the trimmed V and J ends, which lost 2 bases and 2 bases, there was a span of 10 bases. Germline CDR1 GTSNPN, CDR2 SVGIG (reference sequence). The CDR3 extends over 14 amino acids. The method was immunoSEQ multiplex PCR; TCRdb's version includes in-frame clones alone and lacks a portion of them. The data hold roughly 7,400 clones, with 74% observed a single time. This TCR came from a human donor with non-small cell lung cancer. The chain links TRBV30 to TRBJ1-5; perhaps TRBD1 as D (5 bases). Sequencing used uninvolved lung tissue not adjacent to the tumor. DNA of the CDR3: TGTGCCTGGAGTCGGGGCAGGGGCAATCAGCCCCAGCATTTT. Translated: CAWSRGRGNQPQHF. Based on the CDR3 plus reference TRBV30 and TRBJ1-5, the full variable domain is SQTIHQWPATLVQPVGSPLSLECTVEGTSNPNLYWYRQAAGRGLQLLFYSVGIGQISSEVPQNLSASRPQDRQFILSSKKLLLSDSGFYLCAWSRGRGNQPQHFGDGTRLSIL.